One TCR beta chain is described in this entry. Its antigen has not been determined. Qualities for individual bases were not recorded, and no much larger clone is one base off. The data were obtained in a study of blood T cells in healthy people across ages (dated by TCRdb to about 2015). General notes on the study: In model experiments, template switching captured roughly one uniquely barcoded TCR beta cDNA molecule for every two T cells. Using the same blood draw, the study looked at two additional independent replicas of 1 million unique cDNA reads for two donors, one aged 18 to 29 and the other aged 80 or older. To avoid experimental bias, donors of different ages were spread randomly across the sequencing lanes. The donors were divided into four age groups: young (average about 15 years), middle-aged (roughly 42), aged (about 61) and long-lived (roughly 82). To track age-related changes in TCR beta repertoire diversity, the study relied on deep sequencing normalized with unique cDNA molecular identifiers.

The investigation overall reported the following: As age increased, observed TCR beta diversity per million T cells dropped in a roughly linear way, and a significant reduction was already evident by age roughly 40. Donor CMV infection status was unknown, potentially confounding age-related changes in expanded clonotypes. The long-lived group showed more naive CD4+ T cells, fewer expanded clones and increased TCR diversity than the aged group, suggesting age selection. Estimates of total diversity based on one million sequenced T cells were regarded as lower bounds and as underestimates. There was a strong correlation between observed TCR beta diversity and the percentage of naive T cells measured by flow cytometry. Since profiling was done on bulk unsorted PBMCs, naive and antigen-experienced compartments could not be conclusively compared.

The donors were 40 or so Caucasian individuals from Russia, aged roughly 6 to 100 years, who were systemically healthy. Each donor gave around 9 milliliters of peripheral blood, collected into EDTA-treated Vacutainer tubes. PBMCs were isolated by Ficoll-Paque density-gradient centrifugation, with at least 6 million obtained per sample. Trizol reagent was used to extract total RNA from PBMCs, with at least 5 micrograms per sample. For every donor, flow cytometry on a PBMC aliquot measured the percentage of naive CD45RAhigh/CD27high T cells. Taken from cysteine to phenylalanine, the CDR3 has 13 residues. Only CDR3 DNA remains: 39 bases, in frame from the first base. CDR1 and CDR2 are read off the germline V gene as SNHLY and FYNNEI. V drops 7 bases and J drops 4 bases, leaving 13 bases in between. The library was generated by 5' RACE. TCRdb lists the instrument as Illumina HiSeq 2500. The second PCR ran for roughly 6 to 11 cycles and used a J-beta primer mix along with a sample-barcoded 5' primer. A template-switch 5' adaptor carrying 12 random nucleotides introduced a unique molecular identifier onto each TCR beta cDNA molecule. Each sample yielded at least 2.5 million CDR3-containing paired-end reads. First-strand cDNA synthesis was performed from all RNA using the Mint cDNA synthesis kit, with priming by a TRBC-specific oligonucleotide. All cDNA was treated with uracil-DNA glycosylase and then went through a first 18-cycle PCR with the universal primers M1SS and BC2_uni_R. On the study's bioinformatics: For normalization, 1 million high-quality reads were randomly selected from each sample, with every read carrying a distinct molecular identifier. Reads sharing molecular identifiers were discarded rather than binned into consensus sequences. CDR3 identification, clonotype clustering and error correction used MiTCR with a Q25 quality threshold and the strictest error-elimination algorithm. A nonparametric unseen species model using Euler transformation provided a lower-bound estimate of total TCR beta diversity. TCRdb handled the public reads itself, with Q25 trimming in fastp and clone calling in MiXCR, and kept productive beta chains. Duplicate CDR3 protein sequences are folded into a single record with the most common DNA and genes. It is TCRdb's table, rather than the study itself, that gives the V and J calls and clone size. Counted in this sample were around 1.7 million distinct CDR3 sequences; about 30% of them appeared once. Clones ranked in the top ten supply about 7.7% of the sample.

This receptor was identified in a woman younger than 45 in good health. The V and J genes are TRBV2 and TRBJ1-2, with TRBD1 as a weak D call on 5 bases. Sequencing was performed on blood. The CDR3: CASIPGRGYGYTF. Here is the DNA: TGTGCCAGCATTCCGGGACGTGGCTATGGCTACACCTTC.